This T cell receptor beta chain is drawn from a study of early T cells in non-severe SARS-CoV-2 infection. Study summary: Sequencing targeted bulk RNA from unsorted whole blood, leaving chains unpaired. Regarding the study as a whole: Database matching using VDJdb favored anti-spike CD8 responses, with private and CD4 specificities left missing.

Attached unique molecular identifiers marked individual cDNA molecules. TCRdb recomputed calls from the 5' RACE reads with MiXCR, one row per CDR3 protein. This table has 27,000 or so distinct CDR3 sequences, over 6.5% appearing once. This clonotype was recorded at least ten times. Its antigen remains unknown. The specimen was whole blood. This clonotype originated in an adult who was a healthcare worker with PCR-confirmed SARS-CoV-2 infection or an uninfected control (not recorded which).

DNA for the CDR3: TGTGCCAGCAGCTCACGGGGTGGGGATACGCAGTATTTT. Residues: CASSSRGGDTQYF. The chain links TRBV7-9 to TRBJ2-3; a possible D gene is TRBD2 (5 bases). V was pared by 4 bases and J by 6 bases, with 11 bases between. The CDR3 is made up of 13 amino acids. The germline CDR1 and CDR2 sequences are SEHNR and FQNEAQ (reference sequence).